These 5 T cell receptor beta chains were sequenced from one sample in a study of blood T cell repertoires in COVID-19. Clones were sequenced by immunoSEQ multiplex PCR, and TCRdb holds only the in-frame ones, with some missing. The sample has 160,000 or so clones, roughly 90% seen once. Sequencing was done on a sample of PBMCs or T cells enriched from blood (not recorded which). These receptors all come from a woman in her 50s who had recovered from COVID-19.

The chain combines TRBV6-5 with TRBJ2-5; D not resolved. The CDR3 covers 10 residues. Germline V gene data show CDR1 as MNHEY and CDR2 as SVGAGI. V shed 8 bases and J shed 3 bases, with 4 bases lying between them. This CDR3 reads CASFKETQYF. For the CDR3, the DNA is TGTGCCAGCTTCAAAGAGACCCAGTACTTC.

The chain links TRBV5-6 to TRBJ2-4; a possible D gene is TRBD2 (6 bases). The CDR3 sequence is 16 residues long. The germline gives CDR1 SGHDT, CDR2 YYEEEE. Trimming cost V 4 bases and J 9 bases, with 23 bases left between them. The CDR3 coding sequence is TGTGCCAGCAGCCCCCGGGACTTTTATACACCTCCCATTCAGTACTTC. It is translated as CASSPRDFYTPPIQYF. Supplemented by reference TRBV5-6 and TRBJ2-4, the full variable domain reads DAGVTQSPTHLIKTRGQQVTLRCSPKSGHDTVSWYQQALGQGPQFIFQYYEEEERQRGNFPDRFSGHQFPNYSSELNVNALLLGDSALYLCASSPRDFYTPPIQYFGAGTRLSVL.

This chain uses TRBV12-1 with TRBJ1-2; the D call of TRBD1 is as the table states it, not checked on the DNA. TRBV12-1 corresponds to a pseudogene. This CDR3 spans 17 amino acids. CDR3 nucleotide sequence: TGTGCCAGCAGCTTAACCCGACAGAACGGTGTGGACTATGGCTACACCTTC. Its translation is CASSLTRQNGVDYGYTF.

The chain is built from TRBV30 and TRBJ1-5; weak D call: TRBD1 (5 bases). V gave up 2 bases and J gave up 3 bases, with 11 bases separating them. Germline V gives CDR1 GTSNPN, CDR2 SVGIG (reference sequence). The CDR3 runs 14 residues. CDR3 sequence: CAWSSGHANQPQHF. DNA for the CDR3: TGTGCCTGGAGTTCCGGACACGCCAATCAGCCCCAGCATTTT. Complete variable domain (other parts from reference TRBV30 and TRBJ1-5): SQTIHQWPATLVQPVGSPLSLECTVEGTSNPNLYWYRQAAGRGLQLLFYSVGIGQISSEVPQNLSASRPQDRQFILSSKKLLLSDSGFYLCAWSSGHANQPQHFGDGTRLSIL.

This chain connects TRBV27 to TRBJ2-4, with TRBD2 as a possible D gene (6 bases). The CDR3 runs to 14 residues. The germline gives CDR1 MNHEY, CDR2 SMNVEV (reference sequence). V lost 9 bases, J lost 4 bases, and 16 bases lay in between. The CDR3: CARPRRGSKNIQYF. Written as DNA, the CDR3 is TGTGCCAGGCCCCGGCGGGGCAGTAAAAACATTCAGTACTTC.